These 23 T cell receptor beta chains were all obtained from the same sample, sequenced in a study of cytomegalovirus exposure and HLA in healthy donors. PCR primers comprised 60 Vbeta and 13 Jbeta primers. TCRdb's table, derived via immunoSEQ multiplex PCR, lists solely in-frame clones and lacks some. The sample has 150,000 to 160,000 clones; approximately 86% are singletons. Material: PBMCs. The receptors here all came from a woman aged 45-65 years in good health and CMV-seropositive.

As regards this clone: An end of the junction differs from the germline gene, which may be a read error. The CDR3 sequence is CASTARQVNTEAFF. The CDR3 coding sequence is TGTGCTAGTACCGCCCGACAGGTGAACACTGAAGCTTTCTTT. V usage is TRBV19 and J usage is TRBJ1-1; D is perhaps TRBD1 (6 bases). The CDR3 runs to 14 residues. From germline, CDR1 is LNHDA and CDR2 SQIVND (reference sequence).

This clone was detected a few times. The chain recombines TRBV12-5 with TRBJ2-2, with 11 bases matching TRBD2. V trimming: 7 bases; J trimming: 2 bases; junction bases outside the gene matches: 9. In germline, CDR1 is LGHNT, CDR2 FRNRAP. The CDR3 has 17 residues. CDR3 sequence: CASDGRSGGANTGELFF. In DNA, the CDR3 is TGTGCTAGTGACGGACGTAGCGGGGGGGCTAACACCGGGGAGCTGTTTTTT.

This clone has only a few counts. V and J are TRBV12-5 and TRBJ2-1; a possible D gene is TRBD1 (6 bases). V lost 7 bases, J lost 8 bases, and 12 bases lay in between. The CDR3 consists of 12 residues. CDR1 and CDR2 (germline): LGHNT, FRNRAP. CDR3 amino acids: CASAGAADEQFF. The DNA of the CDR3 is TGTGCTAGTGCAGGGGCAGCCGATGAGCAGTTCTTC.

The rearrangement links TRBV9 to TRBJ2-7; D unresolved. Germline CDR1 and CDR2: SGDLS and YYNGEE. Trimming shortened V by 0 bases and J by 0 bases, and 7 bases separated the two germline ends. This CDR3 has 14 residues. The CDR3 spells CASSVGRSSYEQYF. CDR3 nucleotides: TGTGCCAGCAGCGTAGGGAGATCCTCCTACGAGCAGTACTTC.

The chain combines TRBV7-9 with TRBJ2-1, with D hard to call. Deletions cut 5 bases from V and 4 bases from J, with 6 bases between. The CDR3 runs 12 residues. The germline gives CDR1 SEHNR, CDR2 FQNEAQ (reference sequence). As DNA, the CDR3 is TGTGCCAGCAGCGATACATACAATGAGCAGTTCTTC. Residues: CASSDTYNEQFF. Drawing the rest from reference TRBV7-9 and TRBJ2-1, the complete variable domain is DTGVSQNPRHKITKRGQNVTFRCDPISEHNRLYWYRQTLGQGPEFLTYFQNEAQLEKSRLLSDRFSAERPKGSFSTLEIQRTEQGDSAMYLCASSDTYNEQFFGPGTRLTVL.

V is TRBV20-1 and J is TRBJ1-1; D gene ambiguous. The germline V gene encodes CDR1 DFQATT and CDR2 SNEGSKA (reference sequence). Between the trimmed V and J ends, which lost 5 bases and 4 bases, there was a span of 8 bases. The CDR3 sequence is 11 residues long. CDR3 nucleotides: TGCAGTGCTTTTGAGGGCACTGAAGCTTTCTTT. This encodes CSAFEGTEAFF.

The rearrangement joins TRBV29-1 to TRBJ1-3; 9 positions match TRBD1. CDR1 SQVTM and CDR2 ANQGSEA come from the germline V gene. The CDR3 consists of 15 residues. With 4 bases clipped from V and 0 bases from J, the junction kept 4 bases outside the gene matches. CDR3 DNA: TGCAGCGTTGCGGACAGGGGTAGCTCTGGAAACACCATATATTTT. Amino acids: CSVADRGSSGNTIYF. The full variable domain, in which reference TRBV29-1 and TRBJ1-3 provide the parts outside the CDR3, is SAVISQKPSRDICQRGTSLTIQCQVDSQVTMMFWYRQQPGQSLTLIATANQGSEATYESGFVIDKFPISRPNLTFSTLTVSNMSPEDSSIYLCSVADRGSSGNTIYFGEGSWLTVV.

The chain has TRBV27 and TRBJ2-4, with 10 bases fitting TRBD1. Germline V CDR1 and CDR2: MNHEY, SMNVEV (reference sequence). V lost 1 base to trimming and J lost 5 bases; unmatched junction nucleotides: 2. The CDR3 length is 15 residues. The DNA for the CDR3 is TGTGCCAGCAGTTTATGGGGGACAGGGGAAAACATTCAGTACTTC. Its translation: CASSLWGTGENIQYF.

V usage is TRBV19 and J usage is TRBJ1-6; tentatively, D is TRBD1 (6 bases). The length of the CDR3 is 13 residues. Trimming pared 5 bases from V and 10 bases from J, leaving 12 bases between. Germline V gene lookup returns CDR1 LNHDA and CDR2 SQIVND (reference sequence). CDR3 loop: CASSPETGSPLHF. The DNA for the CDR3 is TGTGCCAGTAGTCCAGAGACAGGATCACCCCTCCACTTT.

This chain links TRBV15 with TRBJ2-7, with D possibly TRBD1 on 6 matching bases. V was shortened by 5 bases and J by 3 bases, with 11 bases between the two germline ends. This CDR3 spans 13 amino acids. Germline CDR1 and CDR2: LNHNV and YYDKDF (reference sequence). CDR3 coding DNA: TGTGCCACCAGCGGGGGCATCAACTACGAGCAGTACTTC. This encodes CATSGGINYEQYF.

Only a few counts were recorded for this clone. The chain joins TRBV27 to TRBJ1-2, with TRBD1 identical over 12 bases. Germline V gene sequence: CDR1 MNHEY, CDR2 SMNVEV (reference sequence). CDR3 size: 16 residues. The ends lost 4 bases at V and 5 bases at J; junction bases unmatched: 8. The CDR3 sequence: CASSSGTGGMGYGYTF. The CDR3 DNA follows: TGTGCCAGCAGTTCCGGGACAGGGGGCATGGGGTATGGCTACACCTTC.

V gene TRBV7-2 combines with J gene TRBJ2-7, with TRBD2 matching 12 bases. The CDR3 totals 12 residues. The germline gives CDR1 SGHTA, CDR2 FQGNSA. With V trimmed by 5 bases and J by 13 bases, 6 bases remained unmatched. Here the CDR3 DNA reads TGTGCCAGCAGCCCAGGGACTAGCGGGCACTACTTC. It translates to CASSPGTSGHYF.

This chain joins TRBV27 and TRBJ2-5, with TRBD2 identical over 7 bases. With the DNA end fitting TRBJ2-7 better, the J assignment may be wrong. CDR3 size: 12 residues. Germline V gives CDR1 MNHEY, CDR2 SMNVEV (reference sequence). Here the CDR3 DNA reads TGTGCCAGCAGTCCCGGGGGGTACGAGCAGTACTTC. It codes for CASSPGGYEQYF.

The chain uses TRBV4-1 and TRBJ1-2; TRBD1 matches 7 bases. With 4 bases clipped from V and 4 bases from J, the junction kept 6 bases outside the gene matches. CDR1 and CDR2 (germline): MGHRA, YSYEKL. This CDR3 comprises 14 residues. CDR3 region: CASSPRTGGYGYTF. Written as DNA, the CDR3 is TGCGCCAGCAGCCCGAGGACAGGTGGCTATGGCTACACCTTC.

This sequence joins TRBV10-3 and TRBJ2-7; 12 bases map to TRBD2. V lost 4 bases, J lost 7 bases, and 11 bases stayed unmatched. Germline CDR1 and CDR2: ENHRY and SYGVKD. The CDR3 runs to 16 residues. CDR3 nucleotides: TGTGCCATCAGTGGCCTAGCGGGGGGGCCGGCAAAGGAGCAGTACTTC. Its translation is CAISGLAGGPAKEQYF.

A single count supports this clone. The chain is built from TRBV13 and TRBJ2-1, with 12 positions matching TRBD2. Germline V CDR1 and CDR2: PRHDT, FYEKMQ (reference sequence). With V trimmed by 5 bases and J by 10 bases, 12 bases remained unmatched. This CDR3 has 16 residues. The CDR3 here is CASSPPTSGGYGEQFF. The CDR3 DNA reads as TGTGCCAGCAGCCCTCCGACTAGCGGGGGCTACGGGGAGCAGTTCTTC.

The chain combines TRBV5-8 with TRBJ1-2; D gene unclear. The germline V gene has CDR1 SGHTS and CDR2 YDEGEE. Trimming stripped 4 bases from V and 5 bases from J, with 6 bases between. The CDR3 is 11 amino acids. The CDR3 is CASSVSYGYTF. For the CDR3, the DNA is TGTGCCAGCAGCGTTTCTTATGGCTACACCTTC. Complete variable domain (other parts from reference TRBV5-8 and TRBJ1-2): EAGVTQSPTHLIKTRGQQATLRCSPISGHTSVYWYQQALGLGLQFLLWYDEGEERNRGNFPPRFSGRQFPNYSSELNVNALELEDSALYLCASSVSYGYTFGSGTRLTVV.

The gene calls are TRBV21-1 and TRBJ2-2; no check of the table's D call, TRBD2, against the DNA was made. TRBV21-1 is recorded as a pseudogene. The CDR3 has 18 residues. This chain's CDR3 is CASSTLQGGGRNTGELFF. CDR3 bases: TGTGCCAGCAGCACCCTTCAGGGCGGGGGCAGGAACACCGGGGAGCTGTTTTTT.

The chain carries TRBV7-7 and TRBJ1-5; the match to TRBD1 covers 8 bases. J lost 1 base, V lost 3 bases, and 17 bases had no gene match. Germline-derived CDR1 and CDR2 are SSHAT and FNYEAQ (reference sequence). This CDR3 has 20 amino acids. CDR3 nucleotide sequence: TGTGCCAGCAGCTTCCGACCAAGAAGGACAGGGTCGAGGAGCAATCAGCCCCAGCATTTT. Residues: CASSFRPRRTGSRSNQPQHF.

This chain links TRBV29-1 with TRBJ2-5; 8 bases are shared with TRBD2. Germline V gene sequence: CDR1 SQVTM, CDR2 ANQGSEA. Trimming took 2 bases from V and 5 from J; bases not matched to a gene: 7. This CDR3 is 14 amino acids long. The CDR3 here is CSVETGGLGETQYF. The CDR3 DNA reads as TGCAGCGTTGAAACGGGGGGGCTAGGGGAGACCCAGTACTTC.

The chain carries TRBV30 and TRBJ1-2; D unclear. V was cut by 0 bases and J by 5 bases, with 7 bases left in between. The CDR3 contains 12 residues. Germline V gene lookup returns CDR1 GTSNPN and CDR2 SVGIG (reference sequence). The CDR3 DNA is TGTGCCTGGAGTGTACGAGAATATGGCTACACCTTC. This translates into CAWSVREYGYTF.

The chain links TRBV30 to TRBJ2-5; perhaps TRBD2 as D (6 bases). The CDR3 covers 14 residues. Germline CDR1 is GTSNPN and CDR2 is SVGIG (reference sequence). CDR3 DNA sequence: TGTGCGATGAGCGGGCAACGCCTCCAAGAGACCCAGTACTTC. It specifies CAMSGQRLQETQYF. Full variable domain (rest looked up from reference TRBV30 and TRBJ2-5): SQTIHQWPATLVQPVGSPLSLECTVEGTSNPNLYWYRQAAGRGLQLLFYSVGIGQISSEVPQNLSASRPQDRQFILSSKKLLLSDSGFYLCAMSGQRLQETQYFGPGTRLLVL.

CDR3 in amino acids: CASSFRTAGQARDTQYF. The CDR3 DNA follows: TGTGCCAGCAGTTTTAGAACCGCGGGACAGGCCAGAGATACGCAGTATTTT. This chain uses TRBV11-2 with TRBJ2-3, with 8 nucleotides matching TRBD1. J lost 5 bases, V lost 6 bases, and 16 bases had no gene match. Per germline, CDR1 SGHAT and CDR2 FQNNGV. The length of the CDR3 is 17 residues.